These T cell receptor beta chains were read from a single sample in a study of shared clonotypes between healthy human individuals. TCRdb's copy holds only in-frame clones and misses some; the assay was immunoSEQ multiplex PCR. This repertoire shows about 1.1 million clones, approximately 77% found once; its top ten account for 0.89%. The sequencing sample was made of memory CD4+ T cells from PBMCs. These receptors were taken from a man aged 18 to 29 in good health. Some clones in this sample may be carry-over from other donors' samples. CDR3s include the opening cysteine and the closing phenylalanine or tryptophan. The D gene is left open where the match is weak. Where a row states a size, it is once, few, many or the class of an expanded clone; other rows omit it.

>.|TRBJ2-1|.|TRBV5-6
TGTGCCAGCAGCTTGCCACTTCCCAGCTCCTACAATGAGCAGTTCTTC
CASSLPLPSSYNEQFF
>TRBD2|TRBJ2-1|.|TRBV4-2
TGTGCCAGCAGCCCGCAATCACTTGCTAGCGGGAGGGCAGCCTACAATGAGCAGTTCTTC
CASSPQSLASGRAAYNEQFF
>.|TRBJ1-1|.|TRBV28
TGTGCCAGCAGTGAGACCGGGACGGTGTATAGCACTGAAGCTTTCTTT
CASSETGTVYSTEAFF
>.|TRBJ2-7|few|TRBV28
TGTGCCAGCACCATTCACAAGAGTTCCTACGAGCAGTACTTC
CASTIHKSSYEQYF
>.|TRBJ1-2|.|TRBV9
TGTGCCAGCAGCACCGGGACTAGACCGGGGTACGCTAACTATGGCTACACCTTC
CASSTGTRPGYANYGYTF
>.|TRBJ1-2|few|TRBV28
TGTGCCAGCAGTTTACAGCGTCTCCTCTATGGCTACACCTTC
CASSLQRLLYGYTF
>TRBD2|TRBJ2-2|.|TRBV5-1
TGCGCCAGCAGCCCCGCCCCCGGGACTAGGACCGGGGAGCTGTTTTTT
CASSPAPGTRTGELFF
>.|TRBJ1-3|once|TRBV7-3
TGTGCCAGCAGCCCACAAGATTCTGGAAACACCATATATTTT
CASSPQDSGNTIYF
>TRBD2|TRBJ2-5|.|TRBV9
TGTGCCAGCAGCGCTGGACTAGCGGGAACAGAGACCCAGTACTTC
CASSAGLAGTETQYF
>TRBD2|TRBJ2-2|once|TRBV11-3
TGTGCCAGCGGCGCGGGGGCGAACACCGGGGAGCTGTTTTTT
CASGAGANTGELFF
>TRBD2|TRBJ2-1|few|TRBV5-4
TGTGCCAGCAGCTTTGCGGGGGGGTTGGGATCCTACAATGAGCAGTTCTTC
CASSFAGGLGSYNEQFF
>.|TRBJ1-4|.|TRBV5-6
TGTGCCAGCAGCTTGGGGGCGAGAGAAAAACTGTTTTTT
CASSLGAREKLFF
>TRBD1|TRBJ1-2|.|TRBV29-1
TGCAGCGCCGCACGACAGGGGAACTATGGCTACACCTTC
CSAARQGNYGYTF
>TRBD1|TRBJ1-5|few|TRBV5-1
TGCGCCAGCAGTCCCGGGACAGAAAATCAGCCCCAGCATTTT
CASSPGTENQPQHF
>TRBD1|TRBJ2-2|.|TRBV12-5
TGTGCTAGTGGTTTGGTACAGGGGTTGAATTCCGGGGAGCTGTTTTTT
CASGLVQGLNSGELFF
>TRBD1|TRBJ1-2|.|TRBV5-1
TGCGCCAGCAGCTTGGCGGGGACAGAAGCCGCCTATGGCTACACCTTC
CASSLAGTEAAYGYTF
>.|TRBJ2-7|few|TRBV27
TGTGCCAGCAGCCAGTACAGGGATTCGGGCGAGCAGTACTTC
CASSQYRDSGEQYF
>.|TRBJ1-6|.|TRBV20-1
TGCAGTGCTATCTGGCAGTCCCTCCACTTT
CSAIWQSLHF
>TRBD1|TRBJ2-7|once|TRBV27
TGTGCCAGCAGGCCTTCCCGGGACAGACTATACGAGCAGTACTTC
CASRPSRDRLYEQYF
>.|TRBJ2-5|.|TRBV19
TGTGCCAGTAGTATGGGTGACGAGACCCAGTACTTC
CASSMGDETQYF
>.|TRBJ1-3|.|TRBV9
TGTGCCAGCAGCGTAGGACAGGTCTCTGGAAACACCATATATTTT
CASSVGQVSGNTIYF
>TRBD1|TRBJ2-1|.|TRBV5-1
TGCGCCAGCAGCTTTGCCCCGTTGGGACAGGGTTCCAATGAGCAGTTCTTC
CASSFAPLGQGSNEQFF
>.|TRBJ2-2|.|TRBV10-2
TGCGCCAGCAGTGAAGGTCGGGGGAACACCGGGGAGCTGTTTTTT
CASSEGRGNTGELFF
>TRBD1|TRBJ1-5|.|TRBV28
TGTGCCAGCAGCGCCGGGACAGTGTATCAGCCCCAGCATTTT
CASSAGTVYQPQHF
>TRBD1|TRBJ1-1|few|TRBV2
TGTGCCAGCATCAGGGACAGGGAAGCTTTCTTT
CASIRDREAFF
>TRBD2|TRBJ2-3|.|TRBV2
TGTGCCAGCAGAGAGTCTAGCGGGAGGGCCCCAGATACGCAGTATTTT
CASRESSGRAPDTQYF
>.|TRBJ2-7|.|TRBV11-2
TGTGCCAGCAGCTTAGAAAGGGTAACCTACGAGCAGTACTTC
CASSLERVTYEQYF
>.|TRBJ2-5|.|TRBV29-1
TGCAGCGTTGAAGATGGCAGGGGCGCAGAAGAGACCCAGTACTTC
CSVEDGRGAEETQYF
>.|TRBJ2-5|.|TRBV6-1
TGTGCCACTGATAAAGAGACCCAGTACTTC
CATDKETQYF
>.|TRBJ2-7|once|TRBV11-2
TGTGCCAGCAGCTTAGTGGATTGGGACGAGCAGTACTTC
CASSLVDWDEQYF
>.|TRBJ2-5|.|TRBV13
TGTGCCAGCAGCTTAATGCGGCTAGCCGCGGAGACCCAGTACTTC
CASSLMRLAAETQYF
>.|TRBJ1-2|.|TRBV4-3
TGCGCCAGCAGCCAAGATCGTGCAACCTATGGCTACACCTTC
CASSQDRATYGYTF
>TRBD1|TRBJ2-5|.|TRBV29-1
TGCAGCGTAAAAACCGGGACAGGGGACGAGACCCAGTACTTC
CSVKTGTGDETQYF
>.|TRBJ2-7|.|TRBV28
TGTGCCAGCAGTTTACCCCTCACCTACGAGCAGTACTTC
CASSLPLTYEQYF
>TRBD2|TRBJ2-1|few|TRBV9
TGTGCCAGCAGCACCGGACTAGCGATTAACTACAATGAGCAGTTCTTC
CASSTGLAINYNEQFF
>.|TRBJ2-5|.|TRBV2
TGTGCCAGCAGTGAAGTTGAGACCCAGTACTTC
CASSEVETQYF
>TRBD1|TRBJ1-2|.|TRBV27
TGTGCCAGCAGTATGGACAGGGATCTTGGCTACACCTTC
CASSMDRDLGYTF
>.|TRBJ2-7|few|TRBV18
TGTGCCAGCTCAAATGGACTTTCCTACGAGCAGTACTTC
CASSNGLSYEQYF
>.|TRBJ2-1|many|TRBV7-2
TGTGCCAGCAGCTTCGGCGGCCCTTACAATGAGCAGTTCTTC
CASSFGGPYNEQFF
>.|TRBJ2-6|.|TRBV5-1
TGCGCCAGCAGCTTGAGAGGGTCTGGGGCCAACGTCCTGACTTTC
CASSLRGSGANVLTF
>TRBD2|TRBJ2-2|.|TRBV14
TGTGCCAGCAGCCGTTTCCCCGGGGGACTAGCGGGAGTCCACGGGGAGCTGTTTTTT
CASSRFPGGLAGVHGELFF
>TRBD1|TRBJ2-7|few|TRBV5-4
TGTGCCAGCAACCCGGGACAGGGGGGCTACGAGCAGTACTTC
CASNPGQGGYEQYF
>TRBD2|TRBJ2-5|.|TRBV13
TGTGCCAGCAGTCCATACGGGAGGTTAGAGACCCAGTACTTC
CASSPYGRLETQYF
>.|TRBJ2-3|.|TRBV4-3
TGCGCCAGCAGCCAAGAATCGACGGAGGAAGATACGCAGTATTTT
CASSQESTEEDTQYF
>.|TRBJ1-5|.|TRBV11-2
TGTGCCAGCAGCTCGGGTGGGGCAGATTATAGCAATCAGCCCCAGCATTTT
CASSSGGADYSNQPQHF
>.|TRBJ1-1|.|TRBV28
TGTGCCAGCAGTCTCCGAGGGGGACGATCGACCCAAGGAGCTTTCTTT
CASSLRGGRSTQGAFF
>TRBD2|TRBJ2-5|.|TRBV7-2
TGTGCCAGCAGCTCGGGTAGGACTAGCCTGATTCAAGAGACCCAGTACTTC
CASSSGRTSLIQETQYF
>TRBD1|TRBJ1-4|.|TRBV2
TGTGCCAGCAGTGGGGGACAGGGGATCGAAAAACTGTTTTTT
CASSGGQGIEKLFF
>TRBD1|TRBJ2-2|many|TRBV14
TGTGCCAGCAGCCGACAGGGGGCAGTGAGCACCGGGGAGCTGTTTTTT
CASSRQGAVSTGELFF
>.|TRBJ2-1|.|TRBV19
TGTGCCAGTAGAGTGAAGGACGGAATCTACAATGAGCAGTTCTTC
CASRVKDGIYNEQFF